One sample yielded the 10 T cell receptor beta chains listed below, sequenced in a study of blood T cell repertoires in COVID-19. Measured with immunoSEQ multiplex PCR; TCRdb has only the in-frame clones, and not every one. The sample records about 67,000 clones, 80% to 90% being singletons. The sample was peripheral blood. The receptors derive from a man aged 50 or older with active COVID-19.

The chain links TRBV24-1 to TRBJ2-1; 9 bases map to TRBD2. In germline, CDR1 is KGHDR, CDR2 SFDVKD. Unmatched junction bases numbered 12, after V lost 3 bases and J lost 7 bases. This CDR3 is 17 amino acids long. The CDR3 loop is CATSDPSGTSSWNEQFF. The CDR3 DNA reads TGTGCCACCAGTGATCCATCCGGGACTAGCAGCTGGAATGAGCAGTTCTTC.

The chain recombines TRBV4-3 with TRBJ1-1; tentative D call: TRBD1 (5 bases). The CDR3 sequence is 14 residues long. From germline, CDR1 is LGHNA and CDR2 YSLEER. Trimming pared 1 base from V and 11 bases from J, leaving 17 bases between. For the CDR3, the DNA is TGCGCCAGCAGCCAAGTTAGCGGGGGAGTTAGGGCTTTCTTT. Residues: CASSQVSGGVRAFF.

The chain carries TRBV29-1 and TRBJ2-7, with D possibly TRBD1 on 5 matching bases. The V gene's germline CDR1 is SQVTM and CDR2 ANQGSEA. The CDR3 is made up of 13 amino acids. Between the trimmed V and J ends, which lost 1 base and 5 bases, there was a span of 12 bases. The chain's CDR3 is CSVEGVGVHEQYF. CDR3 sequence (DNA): TGCAGCGTTGAAGGTGTAGGGGTCCACGAGCAGTACTTC.

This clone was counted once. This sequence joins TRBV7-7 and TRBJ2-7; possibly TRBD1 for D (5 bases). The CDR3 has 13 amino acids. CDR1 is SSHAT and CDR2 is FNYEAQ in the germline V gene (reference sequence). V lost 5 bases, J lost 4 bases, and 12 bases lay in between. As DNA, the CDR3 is TGTGCCAGCAGCGTTACACAGGAGTACGAGCAGTACTTC. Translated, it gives CASSVTQEYEQYF.

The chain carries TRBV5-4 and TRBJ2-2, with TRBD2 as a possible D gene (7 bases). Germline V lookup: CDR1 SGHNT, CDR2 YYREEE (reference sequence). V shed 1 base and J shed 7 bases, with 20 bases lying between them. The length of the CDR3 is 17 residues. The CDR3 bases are TGTGCCAGCAGCTTGAGAGCCAGTGGGGGGGCCGGCGGGGAGCTGTTTTTT. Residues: CASSLRASGGAGGELFF. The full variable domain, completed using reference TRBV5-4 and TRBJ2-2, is ETGVTQSPTHLIKTRGQQVTLRCSSQSGHNTVSWYQQALGQGPQFIFQYYREEENGRGNFPPRFSGLQFPNYSSELNVNALELDDSALYLCASSLRASGGAGGELFFGEGSRLTVL.

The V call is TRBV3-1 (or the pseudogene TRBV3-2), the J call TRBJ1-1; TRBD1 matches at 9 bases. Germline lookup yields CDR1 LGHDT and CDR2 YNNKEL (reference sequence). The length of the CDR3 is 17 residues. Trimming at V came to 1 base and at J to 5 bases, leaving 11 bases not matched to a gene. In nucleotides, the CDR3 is TGTGCCAGCAGCCAAGGAACCCGGGACAGGGAAGGTACTGAAGCTTTCTTT. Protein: CASSQGTRDREGTEAFF.

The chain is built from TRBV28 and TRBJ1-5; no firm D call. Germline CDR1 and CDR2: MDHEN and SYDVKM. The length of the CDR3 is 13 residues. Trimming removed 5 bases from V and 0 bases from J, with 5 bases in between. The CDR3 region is CASSRSSNQPQHF. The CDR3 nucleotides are TGTGCCAGCAGTCGGAGTAGCAATCAGCCCCAGCATTTT.

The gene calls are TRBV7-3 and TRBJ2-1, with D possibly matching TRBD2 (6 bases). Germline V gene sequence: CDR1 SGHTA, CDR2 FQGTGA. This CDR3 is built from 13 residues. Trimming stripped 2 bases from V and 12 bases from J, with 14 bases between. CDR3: CASSLGSRGAQFF. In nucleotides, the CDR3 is TGTGCCAGCAGCTTAGGCTCGCGGGGTGCGCAGTTCTTC.

The CDR3 reads CASAPTGRNEQYF. The CDR3 DNA sequence: TGTGCCAGCGCTCCGACAGGGAGGAACGAGCAGTACTTC. The chain couples TRBV7-8 to TRBJ2-7; tentative D call: TRBD1 (7 bases). The V end was cut by 8 bases, the J end by 5 bases, with 16 bases between. The CDR3 runs 13 residues. CDR1 and CDR2 from the germline V gene are SGHVS and FQNEAQ.

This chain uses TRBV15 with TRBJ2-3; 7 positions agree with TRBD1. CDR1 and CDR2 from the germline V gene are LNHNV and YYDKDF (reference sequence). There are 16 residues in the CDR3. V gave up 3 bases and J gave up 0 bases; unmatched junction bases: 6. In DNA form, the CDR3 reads TGTGCCACCAGCAGGAAGTTGGGACAGAGCACAGATACGCAGTATTTT. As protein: CATSRKLGQSTDTQYF. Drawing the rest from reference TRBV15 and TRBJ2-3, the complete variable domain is DAMVIQNPRYQVTQFGKPVTLSCSQTLNHNVMYWYQQKSSQAPKLLFHYYDKDFNNEADTPDNFQSRRPNTSFCFLDIRSPGLGDTAMYLCATSRKLGQSTDTQYFGPGTRLTVL.